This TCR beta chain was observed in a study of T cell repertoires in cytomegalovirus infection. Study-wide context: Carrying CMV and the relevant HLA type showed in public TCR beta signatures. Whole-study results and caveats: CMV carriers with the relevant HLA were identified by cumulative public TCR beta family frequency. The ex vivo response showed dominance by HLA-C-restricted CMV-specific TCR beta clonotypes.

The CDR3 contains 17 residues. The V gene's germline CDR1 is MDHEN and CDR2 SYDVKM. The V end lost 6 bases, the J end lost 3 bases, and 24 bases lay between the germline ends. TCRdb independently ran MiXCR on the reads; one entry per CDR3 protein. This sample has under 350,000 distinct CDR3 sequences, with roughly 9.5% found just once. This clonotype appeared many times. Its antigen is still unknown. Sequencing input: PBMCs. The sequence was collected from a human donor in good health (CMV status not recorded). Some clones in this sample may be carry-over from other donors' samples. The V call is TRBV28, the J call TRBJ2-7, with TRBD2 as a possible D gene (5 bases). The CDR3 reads CASSSGVRVTGSYEQYF. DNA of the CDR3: TGTGCCAGCAGCTCCGGGGTAAGAGTGACGGGGAGCTACGAGCAGTACTTC.